A selection of T cell receptor beta chains follows, all from one sample in a study of shared clonotypes between healthy human individuals. The method was immunoSEQ multiplex PCR; TCRdb's version includes in-frame clones alone and lacks a portion of them. The sample yields some 2,000,000 clones, roughly 95% seen once. The specimen was naive CD8+ T cells sorted from blood. The source is a young man in good health. Both conserved end residues are part of each CDR3. D genes are given only for firm matches. Some rows have no size entry. The others give once, few or many, or a class for an expanded clone.

V gene,clone size,J gene,D gene,CDR3 DNA,CDR3 protein
TRBV19,.,TRBJ2-2,.,TGTGCCAGTAGTATCGGTGGGGATACCGGGGAGCTGTTTTTT,CASSIGGDTGELFF
TRBV19,once,TRBJ1-1,.,TGTGCCAGTAGTACTTTAATCAACACTGAAGCTTTCTTT,CASSTLINTEAFF
TRBV6-5,.,TRBJ2-3,.,TGTGCCAGCAGAAGTCAGGGGAACACAGATACGCAGTATTTT,CASRSQGNTDTQYF
TRBV7-9,.,TRBJ2-7,.,TGTGCCAGCAGCTCCCCTCTTGAGTACGAGCAGTACTTC,CASSSPLEYEQYF
TRBV14,.,TRBJ2-5,.,TGTGCCAGCAGCCCCCCCTCCGGGGAGACCCAGTACTTC,CASSPPSGETQYF
TRBV7-9,.,TRBJ1-4,TRBD1,TGTGCCAGCACGTGGACAGGGTCAAATGAAAAACTGTTTTTT,CASTWTGSNEKLFF
TRBV7-8,.,TRBJ1-3,.,TGTGCCAGCAGCTTAGTGGCTGGAAACACCATATATTTT,CASSLVAGNTIYF
TRBV5-8,.,TRBJ1-1,TRBD1,TGTGCCAGCAGCAAGTCCGGGACAGGGCCGCCTGAAGCTTTCTTT,CASSKSGTGPPEAFF
TRBV13,.,TRBJ2-3,TRBD2,TGTGCCAGCAGCTTACCTCTAGCGGGGGGTACAGATACGCAGTATTTT,CASSLPLAGGTDTQYF
TRBV4-1,once,TRBJ2-1,TRBD2,TGCGCCAGCAGCAGGGGCGGGAGGAAGGACAATGAGCAGTTCTTC,CASSRGGRKDNEQFF
TRBV2,.,TRBJ2-5,.,TGTGCCAGCGCTGCCCCGGAAGGACTCGACAGAGAGACCCAGTACTTC,CASAAPEGLDRETQYF
TRBV6-5,.,TRBJ2-1,TRBD2,TGTGCCAGCAGTTACGGACTAGCGGGGAATGAGCAGTTCTTC,CASSYGLAGNEQFF
TRBV21-1,.,TRBJ2-2,.,TGTGCCAGCAGGGGGGACAGGGACTACACCGGGGAGCTGTTTTTT,CASRGDRDYTGELFF
TRBV11-2,.,TRBJ2-7,TRBD2,TGTGCCAGCAGCTTAGAATGGGCGGGGGGCCGGTACGAGCAGTACTTC,CASSLEWAGGRYEQYF
TRBV9,once,TRBJ2-1,TRBD2,TGTGCCAGCAGCCAGCAGACTAGCGGGTACAATGAGCAGTTCTTC,CASSQQTSGYNEQFF
TRBV6-1,.,TRBJ1-6,TRBD1,TGTGCCAGCAGTGTTAGGGGACAGGGCCCTTCACCCCTCCACTTT,CASSVRGQGPSPLHF
TRBV9,.,TRBJ2-1,.,TGTGCCAGCAGCGTAGTGGGAGGAGCATCCTACAATGAGCAGTTCTTC,CASSVVGGASYNEQFF
TRBV27,.,TRBJ1-6,.,TGTGCCAGCACCGGCCGGGGCACCTATAATTCACCCCTCCACTTT,CASTGRGTYNSPLHF
TRBV6-1,.,TRBJ1-5,.,TGTGCCAGCAGTGAGGGGAAGACAGAACATAGCAATCAGCCCCAGCATTTT,CASSEGKTEHSNQPQHF
TRBV2,.,TRBJ2-7,.,TGTGCCAGCAGTGTGGGGGGACAGCACTCCTACGAGCAGTACTTC,CASSVGGQHSYEQYF
TRBV30,.,TRBJ2-5,.,TGTGCCTGGAGTTATGACAGTCAAGAGACCCAGTACTTC,CAWSYDSQETQYF
TRBV4-3,.,TRBJ2-1,TRBD2,TGCGCCAGCAGCCGACGACTAGCGGGGGGATCCTACAATGAGCAGTTCTTC,CASSRRLAGGSYNEQFF
TRBV11-2,.,TRBJ1-2,.,TGTGCCAGCAGCTTAGAATCGAACTATGGCTACACCTTC,CASSLESNYGYTF
TRBV2,.,TRBJ1-5,.,TGTGCCAGCCTCATAGGGCCGGGACGGAATAGCAATCAGCCCCAGCATTTT,CASLIGPGRNSNQPQHF